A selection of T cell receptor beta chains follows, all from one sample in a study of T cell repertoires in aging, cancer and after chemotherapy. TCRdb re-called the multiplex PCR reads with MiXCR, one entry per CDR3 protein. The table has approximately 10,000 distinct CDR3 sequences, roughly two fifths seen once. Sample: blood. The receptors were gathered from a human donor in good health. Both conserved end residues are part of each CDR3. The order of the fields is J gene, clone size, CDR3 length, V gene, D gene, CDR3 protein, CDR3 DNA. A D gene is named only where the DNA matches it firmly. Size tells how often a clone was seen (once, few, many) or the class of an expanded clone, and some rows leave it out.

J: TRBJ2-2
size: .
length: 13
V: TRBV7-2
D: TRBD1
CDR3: CASSGTGQGWLFF
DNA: TGTGCCAGCAGCGGGACAGGCCAAGGGTGGCTGTTTTTT

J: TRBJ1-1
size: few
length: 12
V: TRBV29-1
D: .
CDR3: CSVEDGNTEAFF
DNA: TGCAGCGTTGAAGACGGGAACACTGAAGCTTTCTTT

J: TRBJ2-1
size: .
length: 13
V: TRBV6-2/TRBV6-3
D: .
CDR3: CASSRGAQNEQFF
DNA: TGTGCCAGCAGCAGGGGCGCGCAGAATGAGCAGTTCTTC

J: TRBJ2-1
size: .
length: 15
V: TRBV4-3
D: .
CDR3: CASSQGSTTYNEQFF
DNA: TGCGCCAGCAGCCAGGGAAGCACGACCTACAATGAGCAGTTCTTC

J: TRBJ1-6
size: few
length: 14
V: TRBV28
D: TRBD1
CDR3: CASSSTGLGSPLHF
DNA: TGTGCCAGCAGCTCGACAGGGTTGGGTTCACCCCTCCACTTT

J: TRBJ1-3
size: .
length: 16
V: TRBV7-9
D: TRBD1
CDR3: CASSPRQGISGNTIYF
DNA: TGTGCCAGCAGCCCTAGACAGGGGATCTCTGGAAACACCATATATTTT

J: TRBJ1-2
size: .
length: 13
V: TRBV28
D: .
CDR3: CASSFFWTAGIAF
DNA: TGTGCCAGCAGTTTCTTCTGGACAGCCGGGATAGCCTTC

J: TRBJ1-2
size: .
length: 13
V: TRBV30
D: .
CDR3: CAWSVRGVDGYTF
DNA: TGTGCCTGGAGTGTACGGGGGGTTGACGGCTACACCTTC

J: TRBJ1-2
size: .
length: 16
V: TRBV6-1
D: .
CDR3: CASSEAGHPSNYGYTF
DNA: TGTGCCAGCAGTGAAGCGGGACACCCATCTAACTATGGCTACACCTTC

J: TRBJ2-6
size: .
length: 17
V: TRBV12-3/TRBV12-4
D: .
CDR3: CASSLSVRPSGANVLTF
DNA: TGTGCCAGCAGTTTAAGTGTACGACCCTCTGGGGCCAACGTCCTGACTTTC

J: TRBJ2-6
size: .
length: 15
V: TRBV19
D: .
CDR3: CASSMGQNGANVLTF
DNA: TGTGCCAGTAGTATGGGACAAAATGGGGCCAACGTCCTGACTTTC

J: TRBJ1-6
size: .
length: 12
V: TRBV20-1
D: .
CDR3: CSARGVNSPLHF
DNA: TGCAGTGCTAGGGGGGTTAATTCACCCCTCCACTTT

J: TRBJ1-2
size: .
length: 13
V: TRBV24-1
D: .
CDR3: CATSEGIDYGYTF
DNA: TGTGCCACCAGTGAGGGGATTGACTATGGCTACACCTTC

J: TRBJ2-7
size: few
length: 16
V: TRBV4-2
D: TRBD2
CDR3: CASSQDLTAGGLEQYF
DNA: TGCGCCAGCAGCCAAGATTTAACGGCGGGGGGGCTCGAGCAGTACTTC

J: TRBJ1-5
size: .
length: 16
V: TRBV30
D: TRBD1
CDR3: CAWSPRRGNNDQPQHF
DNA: TGTGCCTGGAGTCCACGCAGGGGGAACAACGATCAGCCCCAGCATTTT

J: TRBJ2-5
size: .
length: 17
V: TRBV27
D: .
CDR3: CASSSAGLRYYQETQYF
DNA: TGTGCCAGCAGTTCCGCGGGACTCCGTTACTACCAAGAGACCCAGTACTTC

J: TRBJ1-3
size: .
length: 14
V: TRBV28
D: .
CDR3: CASSLSGPGNTIYF
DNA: TGTGCCAGCAGTTTATCGGGACCTGGAAACACCATATATTTT

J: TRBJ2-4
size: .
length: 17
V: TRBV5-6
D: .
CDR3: CASSLQGQTLAKNIQYF
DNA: TGTGCCAGCAGCTTGCAAGGACAGACCCTAGCCAAAAACATTCAGTACTTC

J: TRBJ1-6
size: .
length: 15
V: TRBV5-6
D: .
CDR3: CASSLSGGRDSPLHF
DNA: TGCGCCAGCAGCTTGTCTGGGGGTCGGGACTCACCCCTCCACTTT

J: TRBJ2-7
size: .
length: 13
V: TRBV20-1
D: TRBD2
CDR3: CSAREGAGEFTLF
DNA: TGCAGTGCTAGAGAGGGAGCGGGAGAGTTCACACTGTTC

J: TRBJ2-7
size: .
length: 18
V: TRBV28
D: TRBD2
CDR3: CASSLDTRGLAGEYEQYF
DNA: TGTGCCAGCAGTTTGGATACGCGGGGACTAGCGGGCGAGTACGAGCAGTACTTC

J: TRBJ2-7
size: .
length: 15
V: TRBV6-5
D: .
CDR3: CASSYTSIRTYEQYF
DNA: TGTGCCAGCAGCTATACTAGCATAAGGACCTACGAGCAGTACTTC

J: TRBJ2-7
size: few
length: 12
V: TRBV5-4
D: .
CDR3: CASSPANYEQYF
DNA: TGTGCCAGCAGCCCTGCGAACTACGAGCAGTACTTC

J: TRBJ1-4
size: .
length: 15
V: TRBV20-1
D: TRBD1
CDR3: CSARNGGQGAEKLFF
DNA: TGCAGTGCTAGAAACGGGGGACAGGGGGCGGAAAAACTGTTTTTT